This TCR beta chain came from a study of cytomegalovirus exposure and HLA in healthy donors. The PCR had 60 Vbeta and 13 Jbeta primers. The assay was immunoSEQ multiplex PCR, and TCRdb's table has in-frame clones only and misses some. The sample yields some 140,000 clones, about three quarters seen once. V lost 5 bases and J lost 7; bases outside the gene matches: 7. The CDR3 spans 14 residues. The germline CDR1 and CDR2 sequences are SGHTA and FQGNSA. The genes are TRBV7-2 and TRBJ2-7; 11 bases agree with TRBD2. The receptor was derived from a young woman in good health and CMV-seronegative. Sequencing was performed on PBMCs. CDR3 coding DNA: TGTGCCAGCAGCATGGGACTAGCGGTGACAGAGCAGTACTTC. Translating gives CASSMGLAVTEQYF.